The T cell receptor (beta chain) described here comes from a study of CD8+CD57+ T cells in acquired aplastic anemia. Findings of the study overall: Patients and controls had in common 25 to 30 CD8+ CDR3 sequences.

Genomic DNA, the template, was used for profiling of the TCR beta VDJ and CDR3. TCRdb re-derived calls from the reads in MiXCR, one entry per CDR3 protein. The sample lists approximately 470,000 distinct CDR3 sequences, 25% to 40% occurring once. CD8+CD57+ cell expansion had been shown by flow cytometry in patients chosen for sequencing. CDR3 length: 13 amino acids. Germline values: CDR1 LNHDA, CDR2 SQIVND (reference sequence). Deletions cut 11 bases from V and 5 bases from J, with 16 bases between. Comment on this clonotype: Its antigen is as yet unknown.

The V call is TRBV19, the J call TRBJ1-5; TRBD1 might be the D (5 bases). What was sequenced was sorted CD4+, CD8+, or CD8+CD57+ T cells (not recorded which) from PBMCs. The clonotype comes from a human donor with aplastic anemia. The CDR3 here is CAWRAGGDQPQHF. The CDR3 bases are TGTGCCTGGAGAGCGGGAGGGGATCAGCCCCAGCATTTT.